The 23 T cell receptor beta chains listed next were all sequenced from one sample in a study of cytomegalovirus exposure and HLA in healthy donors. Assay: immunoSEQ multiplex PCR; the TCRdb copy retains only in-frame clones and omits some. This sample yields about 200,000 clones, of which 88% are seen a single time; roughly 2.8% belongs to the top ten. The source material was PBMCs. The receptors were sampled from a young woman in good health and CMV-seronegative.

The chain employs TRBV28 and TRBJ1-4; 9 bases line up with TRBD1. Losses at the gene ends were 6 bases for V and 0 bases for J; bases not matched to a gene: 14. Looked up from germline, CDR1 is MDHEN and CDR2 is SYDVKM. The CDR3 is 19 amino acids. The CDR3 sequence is CASSPTVGQGHPTNEKLFF. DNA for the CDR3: TGTGCCAGCAGCCCCACCGTCGGACAGGGGCACCCAACTAATGAAAAACTGTTTTTT. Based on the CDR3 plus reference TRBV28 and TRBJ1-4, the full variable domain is DVKVTQSSRYLVKRTGEKVFLECVQDMDHENMFWYRQDPGLGLRLIYFSYDVKMKEKGDIPEGYSVSREKKERFSLILESASTNQTSMYLCASSPTVGQGHPTNEKLFFGSGTQLSVL.

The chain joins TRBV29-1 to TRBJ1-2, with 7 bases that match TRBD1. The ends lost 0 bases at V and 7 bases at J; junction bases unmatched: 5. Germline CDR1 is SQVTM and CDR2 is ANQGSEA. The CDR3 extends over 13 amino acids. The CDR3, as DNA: TGCAGCGTTGAAGAAGCAGGGGGAGTTGGCTACACCTTC. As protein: CSVEEAGGVGYTF.

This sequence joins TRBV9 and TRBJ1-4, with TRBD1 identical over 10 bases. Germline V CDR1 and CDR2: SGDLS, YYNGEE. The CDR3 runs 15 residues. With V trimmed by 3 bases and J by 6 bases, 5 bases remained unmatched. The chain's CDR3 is CASSAGQGPYEKLFF. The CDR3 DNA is TGTGCCAGCAGCGCGGGACAGGGGCCTTATGAAAAACTGTTTTTT.

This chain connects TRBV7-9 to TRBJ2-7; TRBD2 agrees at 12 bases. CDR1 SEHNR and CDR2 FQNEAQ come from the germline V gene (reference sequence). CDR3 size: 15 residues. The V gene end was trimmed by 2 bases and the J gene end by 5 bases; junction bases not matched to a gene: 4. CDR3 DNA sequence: TGTGCCAGCAGCTTATTTCTAGCGGGAGGGGACGAGCAGTACTTC. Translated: CASSLFLAGGDEQYF. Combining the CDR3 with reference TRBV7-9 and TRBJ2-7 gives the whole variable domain DTGVSQNPRHKITKRGQNVTFRCDPISEHNRLYWYRQTLGQGPEFLTYFQNEAQLEKSRLLSDRFSAERPKGSFSTLEIQRTEQGDSAMYLCASSLFLAGGDEQYFGPGTRLTVT.

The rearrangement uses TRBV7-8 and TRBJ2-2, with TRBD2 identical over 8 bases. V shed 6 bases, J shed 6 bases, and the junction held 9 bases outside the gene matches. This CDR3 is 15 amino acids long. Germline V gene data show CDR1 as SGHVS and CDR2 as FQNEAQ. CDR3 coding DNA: TGTGCCAGCAGAAAACCGGGACTAGGTCCCGGGGAGCTGTTTTTT. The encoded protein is CASRKPGLGPGELFF. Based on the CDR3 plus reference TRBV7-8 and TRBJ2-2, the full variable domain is GAGVSQSPRYKVAKRGQDVALRCDPISGHVSLFWYQQALGQGPEFLTYFQNEAQLDKSGLPSDRFFAERPEGSVSTLKIQRTQQEDSAVYLCASRKPGLGPGELFFGEGSRLTVL.

DNA for the CDR3: TGTGCCAGCACCCCGGGATCCGCGTACAATGAGCAGTTCTTC. As protein: CASTPGSAYNEQFF. The chain combines TRBV5-6 with TRBJ2-1, with D tentatively TRBD2 (5 bases). Looked up from germline, CDR1 is SGHDT and CDR2 is YYEEEE. V was cut by 6 bases and J by 4 bases, with 14 bases left in between. This CDR3 has 14 amino acids.

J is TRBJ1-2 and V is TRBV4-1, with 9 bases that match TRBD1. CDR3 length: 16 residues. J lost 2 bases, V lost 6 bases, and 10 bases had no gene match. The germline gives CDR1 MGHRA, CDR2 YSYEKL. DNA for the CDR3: TGCGCCAGCAGACCTTCGACAGGGGGAGGAAACTATGGCTACACCTTC. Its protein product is CASRPSTGGGNYGYTF.

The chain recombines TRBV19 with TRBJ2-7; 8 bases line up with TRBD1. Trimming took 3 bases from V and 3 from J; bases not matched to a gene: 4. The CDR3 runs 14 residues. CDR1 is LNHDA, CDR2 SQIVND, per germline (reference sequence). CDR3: CASSMGTGIYEQYF. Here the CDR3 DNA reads TGTGCCAGTAGTATGGGGACAGGAATCTACGAGCAGTACTTC.

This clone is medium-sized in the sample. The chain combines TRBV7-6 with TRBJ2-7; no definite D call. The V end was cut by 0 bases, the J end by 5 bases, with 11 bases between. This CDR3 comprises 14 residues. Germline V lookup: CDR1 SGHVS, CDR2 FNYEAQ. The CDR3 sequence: CASSLAASPHEQYF. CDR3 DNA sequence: TGTGCCAGCAGCTTAGCGGCTAGTCCCCACGAGCAGTACTTC.

The CDR3, as DNA: TGCGCCAGCAGCTTTGGCGGATCCGACATTCAGTACTTC. It is translated as CASSFGGSDIQYF. V is TRBV5-1 and J is TRBJ2-4; no clear D. V dropped 2 bases and J dropped 8 bases, with 11 bases sitting between them. The CDR3 extends over 13 amino acids. Germline CDR1 SGHRS, CDR2 YFSETQ.

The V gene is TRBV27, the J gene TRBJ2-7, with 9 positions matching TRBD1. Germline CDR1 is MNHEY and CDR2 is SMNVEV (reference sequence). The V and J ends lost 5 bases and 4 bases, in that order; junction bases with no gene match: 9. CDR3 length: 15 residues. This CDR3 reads CASSPTGTGIYEQYF. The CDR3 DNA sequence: TGTGCCAGCAGTCCAACCGGGACAGGGATTTACGAGCAGTACTTC.

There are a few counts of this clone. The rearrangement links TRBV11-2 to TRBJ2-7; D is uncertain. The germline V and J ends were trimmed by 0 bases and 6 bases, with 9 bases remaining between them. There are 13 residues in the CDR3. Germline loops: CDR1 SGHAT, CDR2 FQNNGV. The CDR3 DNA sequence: TGTGCCAGCAGCTTAGATTTTTCCAGCGAGCAGTACTTC. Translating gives CASSLDFSSEQYF.

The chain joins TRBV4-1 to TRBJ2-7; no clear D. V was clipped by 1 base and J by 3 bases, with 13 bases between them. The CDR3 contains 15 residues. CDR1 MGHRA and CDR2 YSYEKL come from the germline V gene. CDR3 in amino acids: CASSQGASINYEQYF. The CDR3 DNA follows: TGCGCCAGCAGCCAAGGTGCCTCTATAAACTACGAGCAGTACTTC.

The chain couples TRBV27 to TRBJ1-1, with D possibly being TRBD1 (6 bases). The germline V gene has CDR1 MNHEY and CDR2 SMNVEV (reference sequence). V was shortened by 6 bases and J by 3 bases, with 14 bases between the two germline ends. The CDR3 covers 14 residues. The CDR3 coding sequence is TGTGCCAGCAGAAAGCAGACAGGCGACACTGAAGCTTTCTTT. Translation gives CASRKQTGDTEAFF.

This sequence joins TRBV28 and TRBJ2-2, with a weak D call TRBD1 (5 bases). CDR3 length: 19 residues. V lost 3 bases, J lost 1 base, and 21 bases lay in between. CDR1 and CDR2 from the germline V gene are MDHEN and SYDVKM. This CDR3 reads CASSFRRQTKEMNTGELFF. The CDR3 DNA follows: TGTGCCAGCAGTTTCCGTCGACAGACCAAGGAAATGAACACCGGGGAGCTGTTTTTT.

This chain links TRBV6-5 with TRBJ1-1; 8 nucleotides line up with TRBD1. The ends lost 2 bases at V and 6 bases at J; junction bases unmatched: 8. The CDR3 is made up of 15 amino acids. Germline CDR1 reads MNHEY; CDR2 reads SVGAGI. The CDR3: CASSYGGGQVAEAFF. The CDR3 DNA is TGTGCCAGCAGTTACGGTGGGGGACAGGTGGCTGAAGCTTTCTTT.

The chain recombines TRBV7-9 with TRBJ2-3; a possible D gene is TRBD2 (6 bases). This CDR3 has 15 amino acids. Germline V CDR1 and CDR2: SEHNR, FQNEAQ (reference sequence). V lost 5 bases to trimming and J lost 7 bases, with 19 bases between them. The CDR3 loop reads CASSPRLGNTNTQYF. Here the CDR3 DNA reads TGTGCCAGCAGCCCCAGACTAGGAAATACAAATACGCAGTATTTT.

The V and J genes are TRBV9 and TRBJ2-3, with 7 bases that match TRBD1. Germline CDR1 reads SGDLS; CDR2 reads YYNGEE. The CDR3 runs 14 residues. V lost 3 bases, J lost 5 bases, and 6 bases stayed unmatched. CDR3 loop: CASSAGTVLDTQYF. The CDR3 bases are TGTGCCAGCAGCGCCGGGACAGTCCTAGATACGCAGTATTTT.

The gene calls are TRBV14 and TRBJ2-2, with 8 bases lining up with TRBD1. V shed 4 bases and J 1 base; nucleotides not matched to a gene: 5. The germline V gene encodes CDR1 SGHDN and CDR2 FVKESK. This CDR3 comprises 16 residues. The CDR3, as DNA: TGTGCCAGCAGCCGCATGGGGACAGGGAACACCGGGGAGCTGTTTTTT. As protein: CASSRMGTGNTGELFF.

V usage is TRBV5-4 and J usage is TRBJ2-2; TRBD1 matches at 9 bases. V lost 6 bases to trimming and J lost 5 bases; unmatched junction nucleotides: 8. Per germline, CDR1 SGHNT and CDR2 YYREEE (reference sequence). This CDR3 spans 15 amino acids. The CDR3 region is CASTPAGTGTGELFF. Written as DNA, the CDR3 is TGTGCCAGCACTCCGGCCGGGACAGGGACCGGGGAGCTGTTTTTT.

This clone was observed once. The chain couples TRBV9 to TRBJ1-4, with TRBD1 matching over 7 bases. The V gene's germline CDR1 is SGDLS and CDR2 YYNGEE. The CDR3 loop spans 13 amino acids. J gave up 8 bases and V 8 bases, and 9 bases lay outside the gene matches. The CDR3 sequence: CASHRGIEEKLFF. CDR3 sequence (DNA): TGTGCCAGTCACAGGGGAATTGAGGAAAAACTGTTTTTT.

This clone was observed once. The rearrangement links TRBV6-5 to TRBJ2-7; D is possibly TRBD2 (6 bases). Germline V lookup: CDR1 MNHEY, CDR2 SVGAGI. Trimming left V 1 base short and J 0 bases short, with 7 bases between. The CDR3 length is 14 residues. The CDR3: CASSYWRDSYEQYF. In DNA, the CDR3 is TGTGCCAGCAGTTACTGGAGGGACTCCTACGAGCAGTACTTC.

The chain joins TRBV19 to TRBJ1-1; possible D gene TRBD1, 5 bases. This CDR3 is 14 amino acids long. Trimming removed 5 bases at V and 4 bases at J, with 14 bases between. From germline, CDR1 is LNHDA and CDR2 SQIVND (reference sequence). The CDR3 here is CASSGFGAGTEAFF. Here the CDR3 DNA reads TGTGCCAGTAGTGGGTTTGGGGCCGGCACTGAAGCTTTCTTT.